The clone carrying this T cell receptor beta chain was counted a few times. Its antigen is undetermined. Per the germline V gene, CDR1 is SGHTA and CDR2 is FQGNSA. The V gene lost 5 bases and the J gene lost 2 bases, with 12 bases spanning the gap. This CDR3 has 15 amino acids. The library protocol tagged individual cDNA molecules with unique molecular identifiers. TCRdb re-called the 5' RACE reads through MiXCR, storing one row per CDR3 protein. Seen here are about 81,000 distinct CDR3 sequences, about 14% observed once, and the top ten hold roughly 11%. These data originate in a study of early T cells in non-severe SARS-CoV-2 infection. Study in general: Unsorted whole blood bulk RNA was sequenced, with unpaired chains. General observations from the study: VDJdb matching, biased toward anti-spike CD8 responses, missed private and CD4 specificities.

The sequenced sample consisted of whole blood. The sequence derives from an adult who was a healthcare worker with PCR-confirmed SARS-CoV-2 infection or an uninfected control (not recorded which). The chain recombines TRBV7-2 with TRBJ1-4; D is unclear. CDR3 sequence (DNA): TGTGCCAGCAGCCCACCTGGGCGGACTAATGAAAAACTGTTTTTT. This encodes CASSPPGRTNEKLFF.